This T cell receptor beta chain was captured in a study of blood T cell repertoires in COVID-19. Original handling: Scientists estimated how many nucleated cells there were by amplifying reference gene primers. The repertoire was sequenced with immunoSEQ multiplex PCR; TCRdb's copy has only in-frame clones and lacks some. The V and J calls and clone size were taken over from that table, and D and trimming were inferred from the DNA. The table includes about 72,000 clones, roughly nine tenths detected once. CDR1 and CDR2 (germline): SGHRS, YFSETQ. J was trimmed by 6 bases and V by 4 bases; bases with no gene match: 6. The CDR3 contains 14 residues.

The TCR sequence derives from a human donor in a cohort sampled during active COVID-19. The material sequenced was peripheral blood. The chain combines TRBV5-1 with TRBJ2-2, with TRBD1 identical over 7 bases. For the CDR3, the DNA is TGCGCCAGCAGCATCGACAGGGCGCCCGGGGAGCTGTTTTTT. Its protein product is CASSIDRAPGELFF.